These 6 T cell receptor beta chains came from one sample sequenced in a study of T cells in Graves' hyperthyroidism and ophthalmopathy. RNA transcripts gave rise to amplified TCR beta CDR3 regions. HTBI primers drove first-round RT-PCR of the TCR CDR3. TCRdb analysed the multiplex PCR reads with MiXCR anew, one entry per CDR3 protein. The data hold approximately 740,000 distinct CDR3 sequences, with approximately 14% observed a single time. The material sequenced was blood. Receptors originate from a young woman with Graves' hyperthyroidism.

The gene calls are TRBV7-2 and TRBJ1-3, with unresolved D. Germline V gene data show CDR1 as SGHTA and CDR2 as FQGNSA. Trimming removed 5 bases at V and 1 base at J, with 18 bases between. The CDR3 consists of 17 residues. The CDR3 region is CASSPSREEVSGNTIYF. The CDR3 DNA reads as TGTGCCAGCAGCCCTTCGAGGGAGGAAGTATCTGGAAACACCATATATTTT.

This clonotype appeared many times. The chain recombines TRBV27 with TRBJ1-1, with TRBD1 as a possible D gene (5 bases). The V gene lost 3 bases and the J gene lost 8 bases, with 10 bases spanning the gap. Germline V CDR1 and CDR2: MNHEY, SMNVEV (reference sequence). This CDR3 has 12 amino acids. Here the CDR3 DNA reads TGTGCCAGCAGTTTCGGGGGGAGCGAAGCTTTCTTT. Translating it yields CASSFGGSEAFF.

The table lists this clonotype with a few counts. The chain couples TRBV27 to TRBJ2-3; D is perhaps TRBD2 (6 bases). The CDR3 covers 14 residues. Germline CDR1 reads MNHEY; CDR2 reads SMNVEV (reference sequence). V was clipped by 1 base and J by 5 bases, with 10 bases between them. The CDR3 region is CASSLWQGGDTQYF. Written as DNA, the CDR3 is TGTGCCAGCAGTTTATGGCAGGGAGGAGATACGCAGTATTTT.

The J gene is TRBJ2-7, the V gene TRBV20-1; 8 bases match TRBD2. The CDR3 totals 18 residues. V lost 0 bases to trimming and J lost 5 bases; unmatched junction nucleotides: 18. Germline CDR1 reads DFQATT; CDR2 reads SNEGSKA (reference sequence). CDR3 in DNA: TGCAGTGCTAGAGATCTCCGAGGGGTCTCCGGGAGGGCAAACGAGCAGTACTTC. It is translated as CSARDLRGVSGRANEQYF.

The table lists this clonotype with many counts. This sequence joins TRBV11-2 and TRBJ1-1; no clear D gene. CDR1 and CDR2 (germline): SGHAT, FQNNGV. The V end was cut by 5 bases, the J end by 0 bases, with 13 bases between. The CDR3 runs 15 residues. Written as DNA, the CDR3 is TGTGCCAGCAGCGTCCCTGGTGGAGTGAACACTGAAGCTTTCTTT. Its protein product is CASSVPGGVNTEAFF.

This clonotype showed up just a few times. CDR3 in DNA: TGTGCCAGCAGTCCACTCGACGGATACTATGGCTACACCTTC. Residues: CASSPLDGYYGYTF. V is TRBV6-1 and J is TRBJ1-2; D remains unclear. Looked up from germline, CDR1 is MNHNS and CDR2 is SASEGT. Trimming pared 5 bases from V and 3 bases from J, leaving 13 bases between. This CDR3 comprises 14 residues.